The clone carrying this T cell receptor beta chain was recorded once. Original processing notes: Using reference gene primer amplification, nucleated cell counts were estimated. The repertoire was sequenced with immunoSEQ multiplex PCR; TCRdb's copy has only in-frame clones and lacks some. Clone size and the V and J calls come from that table; the DNA yielded D and trimming. The table shows roughly 190,000 clones, with roughly nine tenths occurring only once. This specimen comes from a study of blood T cell repertoires in COVID-19. At the level of the study: In each case, the material was cDNA or gDNA derived from T cells, B-cell-depleted T cells, or PBMCs.

Germline assignment: CDR1 SGHNT and CDR2 YYREEE (reference sequence). The CDR3 is 14 residues long. Trimming at V came to 4 bases and at J to 7 bases, leaving 4 bases not matched to a gene. Enrolment of Seattle patients took place during active infection, and they were followed longitudinally. The chain links TRBV5-4 to TRBJ2-7, with TRBD2 matching 14 bases. This TCR was recovered from a woman aged 60-75 years with COVID-19, enrolled during active disease. Sequencing input: peripheral blood. CDR3 loop: CASSLTSGRVEQYF. In nucleotides, the CDR3 is TGTGCCAGCAGCCTGACTAGCGGGAGGGTGGAGCAGTACTTC.